The clone carrying this TCR beta chain was detected a few times. The sample is drawn from a study of blood T cell repertoires in COVID-19. Study-level background: Italy, Spain and the United States were the sources of the convalescent and acute COVID-19 samples. T cells, B-cell-depleted T cells, or PBMCs supplied cDNA or gDNA.

Germline assignment: CDR1 SGHDT and CDR2 YYEEEE. The CDR3 totals 13 residues. V lost 1 base to trimming and J lost 1 base, with 5 bases between them. Authors' processing steps: Reference gene primers were amplified, and this amplification served to estimate nucleated cell counts. Libraries were prepared by immunoSEQ multiplex PCR; TCRdb keeps only in-frame clonotypes and omits some of them. The V and J calls and the clone size are those of that table, but D and trimming were determined from the DNA. The repertoire holds about 160,000 clones, with approximately 81% as singletons. This receptor was identified in a man in his forties or fifties with acute or convalescent COVID-19. This chain connects TRBV5-6 to TRBJ2-5, with D unresolved. The source material was peripheral blood. DNA of the CDR3: TGTGCCAGCAGCTTGTCAGTCCAAGAGACCCAGTACTTC. Translation: CASSLSVQETQYF.